A selection of T cell receptor beta chains follows, all from one sample in a study of blood T cell repertoires in COVID-19. Clones were sequenced by immunoSEQ multiplex PCR, and TCRdb holds only the in-frame ones, with some missing. Of some 85,000 clones listed, 65% to 85% are singletons. Sequences were obtained from peripheral blood. The origin of the receptors is a man between 65 and 85 years old with COVID-19, enrolled during active disease. Each CDR3 is given with its conserved first and last residue. Clone sizes are given selectively: once, few, many, or a class where the clone is expanded.

- TRBJ1-6 TRBV3-1/TRBV3-2 CASSQGQGGYNSPLHF
- TRBJ2-5 TRBV5-4 CASSSGQIEETQYF
few TRBJ2-3 TRBV27 CASSSRAPTDTQYF
- TRBJ1-3 TRBV30 CAWSVGSLRNTIYF
- TRBJ2-7 TRBV7-2 CASSLGTTKSEQYF
once TRBJ1-5 TRBV6-4 CASSAEVYQPQHF
- TRBJ2-3 TRBV11-3 CASSLGYGRNTDTQYF
few TRBJ1-1 TRBV7-9 CASSYHMNTEAFF
- TRBJ2-7 TRBV7-2 CASSLYTQGTYEQYF
- TRBJ2-3 TRBV19 CASSIGGTSGGLGYTQYF
few TRBJ1-2 TRBV10-3 CAISPGTDYGYTF
- TRBJ2-7 TRBV27 CASSIRGGATGSSYEQYF
- TRBJ1-4 TRBV19 CASRPGQTNEKLFF
- TRBJ2-1 TRBV12-3/TRBV12-4 CASSLTSRGEQFF
- TRBJ1-5 TRBV18 CASSAGVDQPQHF
- TRBJ2-7 TRBV3-1/TRBV3-2 CASSRTRGPDNYEQYF
many TRBJ2-7 TRBV30 CAWGVGAYEQYF
- TRBJ2-3 TRBV9 CASSPRSGGRGLADTQYF
- TRBJ1-2 TRBV6-5 CASRSSGTGTYGYTF
few TRBJ1-1 TRBV7-8 CASSPRGREAFF
- TRBJ1-2 TRBV4-1 CASSQVVTGYYGYTF
- TRBJ2-3 TRBV30 CAWREPSTDTQYF
- TRBJ2-3 TRBV7-8 CASSKQGNADTQYF
once TRBJ2-2 TRBV19 CASSVLTIRAGSVTGELFF